This TCR beta chain was recorded in a study of blood T cell repertoires in COVID-19. In the authors' methods: Amplification with reference gene primers provided the estimates of nucleated cell counts. Measured with immunoSEQ multiplex PCR; TCRdb has only the in-frame clones, and not every one. V, J and clone size were drawn from that table, and D and trimming were deduced from the DNA. The table shows about 77,000 clones, with around three quarters occurring only once. Sequenced: peripheral blood. This clonotype was obtained from a woman between 65 and 79 years old with acute or convalescent COVID-19.

CDR3 residues: CASSSSTPFATNEKLFF. CDR3 bases: TGTGCCAGCAGCTCATCGACACCCTTCGCAACTAATGAAAAACTGTTTTTT. The chain has TRBV7-2 and TRBJ1-4; D gene unclear. The germline CDR1 and CDR2 sequences are SGHTA and FQGNSA. This CDR3 region has 17 residues. V shed 4 bases and J shed 0 bases, with 15 bases lying between them. Full variable domain (missing parts from reference TRBV7-2 and TRBJ1-4): GAGVSQSPSNKVTEKGKDVELRCDPISGHTALYWYRQSLGQGLEFLIYFQGNSAPDKSGLPSDRFSAERTGGSVSTLTIQRTQQEDSAVYLCASSSSTPFATNEKLFFGSGTQLSVL.